Listed here are 26 T cell receptor beta chains from one sample, sequenced in a study of cytomegalovirus exposure and HLA in healthy donors. Primers included in the PCR were 60 Vbeta and 13 Jbeta primers. Only in-frame clones appear in the TCRdb table, and some are missing; sequencing was by immunoSEQ multiplex PCR. The table includes under 200,000 clones, 68% detected once. The sample was PBMCs. All receptors come from a woman in her thirties or forties in good health and CMV-seropositive.

In its sample, this clone was seen once. The chain recombines TRBV18 with TRBJ2-4; 12 bases are a match to TRBD1. The CDR3 sequence is 17 residues long. Germline CDR1 is KGHSH and CDR2 is LQKENI. The junction had 5 bases not matched to a gene; V was cut back by 0 bases and J by 5 bases. CDR3 protein: CASSPPSGQGAENIQYF. CDR3 DNA sequence: TGTGCCAGCTCACCACCGTCGGGACAGGGGGCCGAAAACATTCAGTACTTC.

This chain joins TRBV7-2 and TRBJ1-2; 10 bases map to TRBD1. The CDR3 is made up of 18 amino acids. CDR1 and CDR2 (germline): SGHTA, FQGNSA. Unmatched junction bases numbered 15, after V lost 4 bases and J lost 4 bases. The CDR3, as DNA: TGTGCCAGCAGCTCAACCCGACAGGGGGCACCCAGGTCCTATGGCTACACCTTC. It is translated as CASSSTRQGAPRSYGYTF. The full variable domain, completed using reference TRBV7-2 and TRBJ1-2, is GAGVSQSPSNKVTEKGKDVELRCDPISGHTALYWYRQSLGQGLEFLIYFQGNSAPDKSGLPSDRFSAERTGGSVSTLTIQRTQQEDSAVYLCASSSTRQGAPRSYGYTFGSGTRLTVV.

CDR3 in DNA: TGTGCCAGCGACCTCGGACAGGGGAACTATGGCTACACCTTC. This codes for CASDLGQGNYGYTF. The gene calls are TRBV2 and TRBJ1-2; 9 nucleotides match TRBD1. Germline V CDR1 and CDR2: SNHLY, FYNNEI. The CDR3 has 14 amino acids. V was clipped by 8 bases and J by 2 bases; unmatched bases: 6.

The rearrangement uses TRBV11-1 and TRBJ2-4; 8 bases are shared with TRBD1. In germline, CDR1 is SGHAT, CDR2 FQDESV (reference sequence). The CDR3 has 13 residues. The V gene end was trimmed by 7 bases and the J gene end by 8 bases; junction bases not matched to a gene: 7. CDR3 bases: TGTGCCAGCACCATGTCAGGGGGCCACATTCAGTACTTC. Its translation: CASTMSGGHIQYF.

The chain carries TRBV4-3 and TRBJ2-2, with D maybe TRBD1 (6 bases). The CDR3 extends over 17 amino acids. Germline V gives CDR1 LGHNA, CDR2 YSLEER. Deletions cut 1 base from V and 4 bases from J, with 16 bases between. CDR3 sequence (DNA): TGCGCCAGCAGCCAAGGTTCCTTCAGGGGCGCCACCGGGGAGCTGTTTTTT. Protein sequence: CASSQGSFRGATGELFF.

V usage is TRBV7-2 and J usage is TRBJ2-7; 7 bases are shared with TRBD2. The CDR3 extends over 14 amino acids. The V gene end was trimmed by 3 bases and the J gene end by 5 bases; junction bases not matched to a gene: 7. Germline V lookup: CDR1 SGHTA, CDR2 FQGNSA. This CDR3 is CASSFGGSINEQYF. The DNA for the CDR3 is TGTGCCAGCAGCTTCGGCGGGAGTATCAACGAGCAGTACTTC.

This clone appeared a few times. The rearrangement links TRBV7-3 to TRBJ1-1, with a weak D call TRBD1 (5 bases). V lost 1 base to trimming and J lost 6 bases, with 18 bases between them. The CDR3 sequence is 16 residues long. Germline CDR1 is SGHTA and CDR2 is FQGTGA. Here the CDR3 DNA reads TGTGCCAGCAGCTTAATGGCGACAGCCACGGGAGCTGAAGCTTTCTTT. It is translated as CASSLMATATGAEAFF.

This chain connects TRBV11-3 to TRBJ2-7; the D gene is possibly TRBD2 (5 bases). Germline loops: CDR1 SGHNT, CDR2 YENEEA. V gave up 4 bases and J gave up 0 bases, with 19 bases separating them. The CDR3 totals 17 residues. CDR3 in amino acids: CASSSGWRGSSSYEQYF. CDR3 in DNA: TGTGCCAGCAGCTCGGGGTGGAGAGGGAGTAGCTCCTACGAGCAGTACTTC.

This clone was picked up a small number of times. The V and J genes are TRBV6-1 and TRBJ1-6; no reliable D call. This CDR3 contains 12 residues. Trimming shortened V by 5 bases and J by 7 bases, and 6 bases separated the two germline ends. Germline loops: CDR1 MNHNS, CDR2 SASEGT. CDR3 in DNA: TGTGCCAGCAGTTTTGTAAATTCACCCCTCCACTTT. It specifies CASSFVNSPLHF.

The J gene is TRBJ2-2, the V gene TRBV12-5; D possibly corresponds to TRBD2 (5 bases). Trimming took 5 bases from V and 1 from J, leaving 8 bases between them. The germline gives CDR1 LGHNT, CDR2 FRNRAP. The CDR3 extends over 14 amino acids. The CDR3 is CASGLSGNTGELFF. The CDR3 bases are TGTGCTAGTGGTCTCAGCGGGAACACCGGGGAGCTGTTTTTT.

Comment on this clone: At one end the junction does not follow the germline gene, possibly because of a read error. The chain carries TRBV5-6 and TRBJ1-2; 12 bases are shared with TRBD1. The CDR3 is made up of 16 amino acids. Per germline, CDR1 SGHDT and CDR2 YYEEEE. The CDR3 is CASDIGTGGLRYGYPF. Here the CDR3 DNA reads TGTGCCAGCGATATTGGGACAGGGGGCCTTCGCTATGGCTACCCCTTC.

This chain connects TRBV10-3 to TRBJ1-2; TRBD1 aligns across 7 bases. Germline V gene lookup returns CDR1 ENHRY and CDR2 SYGVKD. V was clipped by 6 bases and J by 2 bases; unmatched bases: 6. There are 14 residues in the CDR3. CDR3 nucleotides: TGTGCCATCAGCGACCTCAGGGGGAACTATGGCTACACCTTC. Translating gives CAISDLRGNYGYTF.

This clone appeared a few times. V and J are TRBV7-9 and TRBJ1-1; D is unresolved. Looked up from germline, CDR1 is SEHNR and CDR2 is FQNEAQ (reference sequence). The CDR3 length is 13 residues. Trimming took 2 bases from V and 7 from J, leaving 11 bases between them. CDR3 sequence (DNA): TGTGCCAGCAGCTTATCTTCTGCTAATGAAGCTTTCTTT. It specifies CASSLSSANEAFF.

In DNA, the CDR3 is TGCAGCGTTGCGGAGGAGACTTACCGGGGCTACACCTTC. As protein: CSVAEETYRGYTF. V is TRBV29-1 and J is TRBJ1-2, with D hard to call. The CDR3 covers 13 residues. Germline CDR1 reads SQVTM; CDR2 reads ANQGSEA. The V end lost 4 bases, the J end lost 8 bases, and 17 bases lay between the germline ends.

The V call is TRBV4-1, the J call TRBJ2-3, with 8 bases lining up with TRBD2. The ends lost 1 base at V and 2 bases at J; junction bases unmatched: 11. The CDR3 runs to 18 residues. Germline V CDR1 and CDR2: MGHRA, YSYEKL. CDR3 loop: CASSQGYASGRSTDTQYF. CDR3 nucleotide sequence: TGCGCCAGCAGCCAAGGGTACGCTAGCGGGCGATCCACAGATACGCAGTATTTT.

For the CDR3, the DNA is TGCGCCAGCAGCCTGTTCCAGGGGGCGGCTTCGGGCACTGAAGCTTTCTTT. Protein: CASSLFQGAASGTEAFF. This rearrangement joins TRBV5-1 to TRBJ1-1, with TRBD1 matching 8 bases. Germline V gives CDR1 SGHRS, CDR2 YFSETQ. CDR3 size: 17 residues. Trimming cost V 4 bases and J 4 bases; bases outside gene matches: 15.

This clone was counted a few times. The chain carries TRBV28 and TRBJ1-2; the D gene is possibly TRBD1 (6 bases). V was pared by 6 bases and J by 7 bases, with 21 bases between. The CDR3 runs 15 residues. Germline-derived CDR1 and CDR2 are MDHEN and SYDVKM. The CDR3 region has the DNA TGTGCCAGCAGCTTGGGGGGGGGCGGATCTCGTGGCTACACCTTC. Its protein is CASSLGGGGSRGYTF.

The chain employs TRBV18 and TRBJ2-1, with 13 positions matching TRBD2. This CDR3 contains 17 residues. Germline loops: CDR1 KGHSH, CDR2 LQKENI. The V and J ends lost 2 bases and 5 bases, in that order; junction bases with no gene match: 6. CDR3 coding DNA: TGTGCCAGCTCACCAGGACTAGCGGGGGTCAGTAACAATGAGCAGTTCTTC. This sequence encodes CASSPGLAGVSNNEQFF.

A remark on this clone: The junction does not match germline at one end; this may be a read error. The rearrangement joins TRBV7-7 to TRBJ2-1; 10 nucleotides align to TRBD2. Germline loops: CDR1 SSHAT, CDR2 FNYEAQ (reference sequence). This CDR3 comprises 15 residues. The CDR3 DNA reads as TGTGCTAGCAGCGTACAGCGGGGGGGCCTCAATGAGCAGTTCTTC. Translating gives CASSVQRGGLNEQFF.

The CDR3 spells CASSRLGEDNEQFF. The CDR3 region has the DNA TGTGCCAGCAGTCGACTAGGGGAAGACAATGAGCAGTTCTTC. V and J are TRBV6-5 and TRBJ2-1; TRBD2 might be the D (6 bases). Trimming removed 5 bases from V and 5 bases from J, with 13 bases in between. Looked up from germline, CDR1 is MNHEY and CDR2 is SVGAGI. This CDR3 comprises 14 residues.

Only a few counts were recorded for this clone. CDR3 amino acids: CASRRRQLNTGELFF. The CDR3 DNA follows: TGTGCCAGCAGAAGAAGACAGCTCAACACCGGGGAGCTGTTTTTT. The rearrangement links TRBV6-1 to TRBJ2-2, with D possibly TRBD1 on 5 matching bases. The V end was cut by 6 bases, the J end by 2 bases, with 13 bases between. Germline CDR1 reads MNHNS; CDR2 reads SASEGT. The CDR3 extends over 15 amino acids.

The chain's CDR3 is CASRGTGGLGELFF. The CDR3 coding sequence is TGTGCCAGCAGGGGTACAGGGGGCCTGGGGGAGCTGTTTTTT. This chain uses TRBV11-2 with TRBJ2-2, with 9 bases matching TRBD1. The CDR3 length is 14 residues. With 6 bases clipped from V and 8 bases from J, the junction kept 7 bases outside the gene matches. Germline V gene lookup returns CDR1 SGHAT and CDR2 FQNNGV.

The rearrangement uses TRBV28 and TRBJ2-7; 7 bases line up with TRBD1. Germline loops: CDR1 MDHEN, CDR2 SYDVKM. The CDR3 totals 15 residues. J was trimmed by 2 bases and V by 8 bases; bases with no gene match: 12. This CDR3 is CASSMGTDFPYEQYF. CDR3 nucleotides: TGTGCCAGCTCAATGGGGACAGATTTCCCCTACGAGCAGTACTTC. The whole variable domain, filled in from reference TRBV28 and TRBJ2-7, reads DVKVTQSSRYLVKRTGEKVFLECVQDMDHENMFWYRQDPGLGLRLIYFSYDVKMKEKGDIPEGYSVSREKKERFSLILESASTNQTSMYLCASSMGTDFPYEQYFGPGTRLTVT.

The chain links TRBV7-2 to TRBJ2-7; 9 positions agree with TRBD1. The CDR3 contains 15 residues. Looked up from germline, CDR1 is SGHTA and CDR2 is FQGNSA. The ends lost 4 bases at V and 5 bases at J; junction bases unmatched: 9. The CDR3 coding sequence is TGTGCCAGCAGCTCGCCAGGACAGGGGATCGACGAGCAGTACTTC. This translates into CASSSPGQGIDEQYF.

The chain recombines TRBV4-3 with TRBJ2-3; TRBD1 aligns across 10 bases. Germline values: CDR1 LGHNA, CDR2 YSLEER. CDR3 length: 17 residues. Germline trimming cut 0 bases from V and 3 bases from J; bases unmatched to any gene: 6. The CDR3 coding sequence is TGCGCCAGCAGCCAAGATCTGAGACAGGGGGCAACAGATACGCAGTATTTT. Amino acid sequence: CASSQDLRQGATDTQYF.

The chain links TRBV5-1 to TRBJ1-4; tentatively, D is TRBD1 (5 bases). This CDR3 comprises 18 residues. V shed 1 base and J shed 0 bases, with 16 bases lying between them. The V gene's germline CDR1 is SGHRS and CDR2 YFSETQ. The CDR3 coding sequence is TGCGCCAGCAGCTTGTCAACAGGCACTATTACAACTAATGAAAAACTGTTTTTT. Its translation is CASSLSTGTITTNEKLFF.